These T cell receptor beta chains were read from a single sample in a study of CD8+CD57+ T cells in acquired aplastic anemia. TCRdb re-called the reads through MiXCR, storing one row per CDR3 protein. The sample has 75,000 to 90,000 distinct CDR3 sequences, more than 40% seen once. Input material: sorted CD4+, CD8+, or CD8+CD57+ T cells (not recorded which) from PBMCs. These receptors all stem from a human donor in good health, serving as a control. Each CDR3 is given with its conserved first and last residue. Fields, in order: CDR3 DNA, CDR3 protein, J gene, clone size, D gene, V gene. The D gene is left open where the match is weak. Clone size, where shown, is once, few, many, or a class for clones that have expanded.

CDR3 DNA: TGTGCCAGCAGTCCACCCCCAGGGGGTCTAGGGGAGACCCAGTACTTC
CDR3 protein: CASSPPPGGLGETQYF
J gene: TRBJ2-5
clone size: many
D gene: TRBD1
V gene: TRBV12-3/TRBV12-4

CDR3 DNA: TGTGCCAGCAGTTGGACAGCTAATTCACCCCTCCACTTT
CDR3 protein: CASSWTANSPLHF
J gene: TRBJ1-6
clone size: NA
D gene: NA
V gene: TRBV14

CDR3 DNA: TGTGCCAGCAGTGAGGGAGGGGCTTCCTCCTACGAGCAGTACTTC
CDR3 protein: CASSEGGASSYEQYF
J gene: TRBJ2-7
clone size: once
D gene: TRBD2
V gene: TRBV2

CDR3 DNA: TGTGCCAGCAGTGAAAGGGCGGGTCGGGAAGGCTACACCTTC
CDR3 protein: CASSERAGREGYTF
J gene: TRBJ1-2
clone size: many
D gene: NA
V gene: TRBV6-1

CDR3 DNA: TGTGCCAGCAGTTCTACGGGTGGCTACACCTTC
CDR3 protein: CASSSTGGYTF
J gene: TRBJ1-2
clone size: NA
D gene: NA
V gene: TRBV10-3

CDR3 DNA: TGTGCCAGCAGCATAGGGACTAGCGAAGACACAGATACGCAGTATTTT
CDR3 protein: CASSIGTSEDTDTQYF
J gene: TRBJ2-3
clone size: many
D gene: TRBD2
V gene: TRBV11-1

CDR3 DNA: TGCAGTGCTCGAGGGACTAGCGGGGGACCCTACGAGCAGTACTTC
CDR3 protein: CSARGTSGGPYEQYF
J gene: TRBJ2-7
clone size: many
D gene: TRBD2
V gene: TRBV20-1

CDR3 DNA: TGCAGCGTTGCAGGTCTCAACTACAATGAGCAGTTCTTC
CDR3 protein: CSVAGLNYNEQFF
J gene: TRBJ2-1
clone size: many
D gene: NA
V gene: TRBV29-1

CDR3 DNA: TGTGCCATCAGCCTTAATCCCTTCGGACAGGGAGAAAACGAGCAGTACTTC
CDR3 protein: CAISLNPFGQGENEQYF
J gene: TRBJ2-7
clone size: NA
D gene: TRBD1
V gene: TRBV10-3

CDR3 DNA: TGTGCCAGCAGCTCAGCACTAGCGGGGGGGCCCCGAGAGACCCAGTACTTC
CDR3 protein: CASSSALAGGPRETQYF
J gene: TRBJ2-5
clone size: NA
D gene: TRBD2
V gene: TRBV13

CDR3 DNA: TGTGCCAGCAGCTCACAGATAACCTACGAGCAGTACTTC
CDR3 protein: CASSSQITYEQYF
J gene: TRBJ2-7
clone size: many
D gene: NA
V gene: TRBV11-2

CDR3 DNA: TGTGCCAGCAGCCCCGGGCGGGAGGGCCACGAGCAGTACTTC
CDR3 protein: CASSPGREGHEQYF
J gene: TRBJ2-7
clone size: many
D gene: TRBD2
V gene: TRBV12-3/TRBV12-4

CDR3 DNA: TGTGCCAGCAGTGAAGATCCAGGGGGGCTCTATGGCTACACCTTC
CDR3 protein: CASSEDPGGLYGYTF
J gene: TRBJ1-2
clone size: few
D gene: TRBD1
V gene: TRBV6-4

CDR3 DNA: TGCAGTGCTAGAGACACAGGGTCAGGTACAGATACGCAGTATTTT
CDR3 protein: CSARDTGSGTDTQYF
J gene: TRBJ2-3
clone size: few
D gene: NA
V gene: TRBV20-1

CDR3 DNA: TGCAGTGCTAGAGGGGACGGGACTAGCGGGAGATATGAGCAGTTCTTC
CDR3 protein: CSARGDGTSGRYEQFF
J gene: TRBJ2-1
clone size: many
D gene: TRBD2
V gene: TRBV20-1

CDR3 DNA: TGCAGTGTCGCAAATACAGGGATTATCACTGAAGCTTTCTTT
CDR3 protein: CSVANTGIITEAFF
J gene: TRBJ1-1
clone size: many
D gene: NA
V gene: TRBV20-1

CDR3 DNA: TGTGCCAGCACTACCGGGACAGACTATGGCTACACCTTC
CDR3 protein: CASTTGTDYGYTF
J gene: TRBJ1-2
clone size: many
D gene: TRBD1
V gene: TRBV2